One and the same sample provided the 30 T cell receptor beta chains below, sequenced in a study of blood T cells in healthy people across ages. A J-beta primer mix and a sample-barcoded 5' primer were used in a second PCR of roughly 7 to 12 cycles. MiXCR, applied by TCRdb to the 5' RACE reads, yields one record per CDR3 protein. This sample has hundreds of thousands of distinct CDR3 sequences; 22% occur once, and the top ten carry about 22%. The source material was blood. The receptors derive from a man between 65 and 85 years old in good health.

V and J are TRBV7-2 and TRBJ2-5; TRBD2 aligns across 9 bases. V lost 2 bases, J lost 1 base, and 5 bases stayed unmatched. Germline values: CDR1 SGHTA, CDR2 FQGNSA. The CDR3 is 16 residues long. The CDR3 is CASSLSAGGIQETQYF. The CDR3 DNA sequence: TGTGCCAGCAGCTTATCAGCGGGAGGCATCCAAGAGACCCAGTACTTC.

The chain is built from TRBV6-5 and TRBJ1-3, with D maybe TRBD1 (5 bases). CDR3 length: 17 amino acids. Per the germline V gene, CDR1 is MNHEY and CDR2 is SVGAGI. V was pared by 1 base and J by 0 bases, with 13 bases between. The CDR3 region has the DNA TGTGCCAGCAGTTACTTAGATGGGACCGCCTCTGGAAACACCATATATTTT. Protein sequence: CASSYLDGTASGNTIYF.

The rearrangement links TRBV2 to TRBJ1-4, with no clear D. V was pared by 4 bases and J by 8 bases, with 11 bases between. Germline V CDR1 and CDR2: SNHLY, FYNNEI. The CDR3 spans 13 residues. The CDR3 bases are TGTGCCAGCAGTGCGAGGCGCGGGGAAAAACTGTTTTTT. Protein sequence: CASSARRGEKLFF.

This clonotype appeared many times. V gene TRBV18 combines with J gene TRBJ2-1; D ambiguous. Trimming left V 8 bases short and J 3 bases short, with 11 bases between. Germline V lookup: CDR1 KGHSH, CDR2 LQKENI. The CDR3 sequence is 13 residues long. CDR3 protein: CASSPSSYNEQFF. The CDR3 nucleotides are TGTGCCAGCAGTCCCTCCAGCTACAATGAGCAGTTCTTC. The full variable domain, with the rest looked up from reference TRBV18 and TRBJ2-1, is NAGVMQNPRHLVRRRGQEARLRCSPMKGHSHVYWYRQLPEEGLKFMVYLQKENIIDESGMPKERFSAEFPKEGPSILRIQQVVRGDSAAYFCASSPSSYNEQFFGPGTRLTVL.

CDR3 bases: TGTGCCAGCAGAGAGCGGCTGGGGGTAGATACGCAGTATTTT. It yields the protein CASRERLGVDTQYF. J is TRBJ2-3 and V is TRBV14, with D possibly called TRBD1 or TRBD2 (5 bases each). Trimming cost V 6 bases and J 5 bases, with 15 bases left between them. CDR1 is SGHDN and CDR2 is FVKESK in the germline V gene. The CDR3 length is 14 residues.

The chain couples TRBV12-3 or TRBV12-4 to TRBJ2-2, with D perhaps TRBD2 (5 bases). The CDR3 runs 19 residues. V was trimmed by 5 bases and J by 2 bases, leaving 24 bases between them. The CDR3 loop is CASSLRPGFINLNTGELFF. In DNA, the CDR3 is TGTGCCAGCAGTCTCAGGCCGGGATTCATAAATTTAAACACCGGGGAGCTGTTTTTT.

This chain links TRBV7-9 with TRBJ2-7, with a possible D match to TRBD2 (6 bases). Germline CDR1 reads SEHNR; CDR2 reads FQNEAQ (reference sequence). The V end was cut by 5 bases, the J end by 1 base, with 12 bases between. The CDR3 is 14 residues long. CDR3: CASSPRLESYEQYV. The DNA of the CDR3 is TGTGCCAGCAGCCCAAGACTAGAGTCCTACGAGCAGTACGTC.

The chain employs TRBV5-1 and TRBJ1-3; TRBD1 is a possible D gene (5 bases). The CDR3 runs 18 residues. Germline assignment: CDR1 SGHRS and CDR2 YFSETQ. Trimming left V 4 bases short and J 2 bases short, with 22 bases between. CDR3 nucleotide sequence: TGCGCCAGCAGCCAACGGGACGACGAAATTAGAACTGGAAACACCATATATTTT. Translation: CASSQRDDEIRTGNTIYF.

This clonotype has just a few counts. J is TRBJ2-1 and V is TRBV12-3 or TRBV12-4; D may be TRBD2 (5 bases). V was trimmed by 6 bases and J by 3 bases, leaving 18 bases between them. This CDR3 is built from 16 residues. The CDR3, as DNA: TGTGCCAGCAGCTTCCAGGAGGTCCGGGGCTACAATGAGCAGTTCTTC. It specifies CASSFQEVRGYNEQFF.

The chain combines TRBV6-6 with TRBJ1-2; 7 bases map to TRBD1. The V gene's germline CDR1 is MNHNY and CDR2 SVGAGI (reference sequence). Trimming at V came to 6 bases and at J to 4 bases, leaving 11 bases not matched to a gene. The CDR3 is 15 amino acids. This CDR3 is CASSLRDSLGYGYTF. The CDR3 DNA reads TGTGCCAGCAGCCTAAGGGACAGTTTAGGCTATGGCTACACCTTC.

This clonotype was recorded at least ten times. This chain connects TRBV6-5 to TRBJ1-5, with 10 positions matching TRBD1. Losses at the gene ends were 5 bases for V and 5 bases for J; bases not matched to a gene: 12. The CDR3 sequence is 17 residues long. Germline assignment: CDR1 MNHEY and CDR2 SVGAGI. CDR3 sequence reads: CASSPRTGGKTYQPQHF. For the CDR3, the DNA is TGTGCCAGCAGTCCTCGGACAGGGGGAAAGACGTATCAGCCCCAGCATTTT.

V is TRBV27 and J is TRBJ2-1, with 10 bases lining up with TRBD2. Germline assignment: CDR1 MNHEY and CDR2 SMNVEV (reference sequence). Trimming took 6 bases from V and 3 from J; bases not matched to a gene: 5. This CDR3 has 15 residues. CDR3: CASRGAGGGYNEQFF. In DNA form, the CDR3 reads TGTGCCAGCAGAGGAGCGGGAGGGGGCTACAATGAGCAGTTCTTC.

The V gene is TRBV12-3 or TRBV12-4, the J gene TRBJ1-4; 7 bases align to TRBD1. After removal of 5 bases from V and 8 bases from J, the junction contained 8 bases not matched to a gene. The length of the CDR3 is 14 residues. The CDR3 nucleotides read TGTGCCAGCAGTCCCGGACAGGCCGTAGAAAAACTGTTTTTT. This gives the protein CASSPGQAVEKLFF.

This clonotype has a handful of counts. The V gene is TRBV3-1, the J gene TRBJ2-7, with 10 bases that match TRBD1. CDR3 size: 14 residues. Germline V gives CDR1 LGHDT, CDR2 YNNKEL (reference sequence). With V trimmed by 4 bases and J by 4 bases, 4 bases remained unmatched. CDR3 loop: CASSLGQGLYEQYV. CDR3 in DNA: TGTGCCAGCAGCCTGGGACAGGGGTTGTACGAGCAGTACGTC.

Turning to this clonotype: Because the CDR3's place on the DNA is in doubt, the DNA is left out and the CDR3 is given as listed by TCRdb. The chain links TRBV12-3 or TRBV12-4 to TRBJ1-2; the table's D call of TRBD1 was not tested on the DNA. Ends included, the CDR3 has 14 residues. The CDR3 protein is CASSLSSGQTGYTF.

V is TRBV4-3 and J is TRBJ1-2, with D perhaps matching TRBD1 (6 bases). V dropped 4 bases and J dropped 6 bases, with 12 bases sitting between them. This CDR3 contains 13 residues. Germline V gene sequence: CDR1 LGHNA, CDR2 YSLEER. CDR3 sequence: CASSPRGGHGYTF. CDR3 DNA sequence: TGCGCCAGCAGCCCGAGGGGGGGGCATGGCTACACCTTC.

The gene calls are TRBV5-1 and TRBJ2-3; 14 bases map to TRBD2. Trimming at V came to 4 bases and at J to 5 bases, leaving 6 bases not matched to a gene. Germline CDR1 reads SGHRS; CDR2 reads YFSETQ. The length of the CDR3 is 16 residues. Written as DNA, the CDR3 is TGCGCCAGCAGCACCGGGACTAGCGGGGGAATAGATACGCAGTATTTT. Encoded protein: CASSTGTSGGIDTQYF.

The gene calls are TRBV29-1 and TRBJ1-1; D gene uncertain. This CDR3 has 14 amino acids. Trimming pared 0 bases from V and 3 bases from J, leaving 11 bases between. Germline V gene lookup returns CDR1 SQVTM and CDR2 ANQGSEA. As DNA, the CDR3 is TGCAGCGTTGAAGATAAGAACACCTACACTGAAGCTTTCTTT. Amino acids: CSVEDKNTYTEAFF. Variable domain in full (rest from reference TRBV29-1 and TRBJ1-1): SAVISQKPSRDICQRGTSLTIQCQVDSQVTMMFWYRQQPGQSLTLIATANQGSEATYESGFVIDKFPISRPNLTFSTLTVSNMSPEDSSIYLCSVEDKNTYTEAFFGQGTRLTVV.

The rearrangement joins TRBV9 to TRBJ2-3; D gene ambiguous. Germline CDR1 reads SGDLS; CDR2 reads YYNGEE. CDR3 length equals 15 residues. Trimming removed 0 bases from V and 4 bases from J, with 12 bases in between. In DNA form, the CDR3 reads TGTGCCAGCAGCGTAGGGCCGCAGCTGGCAGATACGCAGTATTTT. This gives the protein CASSVGPQLADTQYF.

A few counts support this clonotype. The V call is TRBV14, the J call TRBJ2-5; 9 positions match TRBD2. Germline-derived CDR1 and CDR2 are SGHDN and FVKESK. V lost 1 base and J lost 2; bases outside the gene matches: 8. The CDR3 loop spans 17 amino acids. The CDR3, as DNA: TGTGCCAGCAGCCAAGTTTTTTCCAGCGGGGGGCAAGAGACCCAGTACTTC. Translated: CASSQVFSSGGQETQYF. The full variable domain, in which reference TRBV14 and TRBJ2-5 provide the parts outside the CDR3, is EAGVTQFPSHSVIEKGQTVTLRCDPISGHDNLYWYRRVMGKEIKFLLHFVKESKQDESGMPNNRFLAERTGGTYSTLKVQPAELEDSGVYFCASSQVFSSGGQETQYFGPGTRLLVL.

This clonotype has more than one count but fewer than ten. V gene TRBV11-3 combines with J gene TRBJ2-3; 8 bases fit TRBD2. The germline V gene encodes CDR1 SGHNT and CDR2 YENEEA. The length of the CDR3 is 18 residues. Unmatched junction bases numbered 12, after V lost 0 bases and J lost 4 bases. This CDR3 reads CASSLDQSGTRIADTQYF. CDR3 coding DNA: TGTGCCAGCAGCTTAGATCAATCCGGGACTAGGATTGCAGATACGCAGTATTTT.

This chain uses TRBV7-9 with TRBJ1-2; D is uncertain. This CDR3 is 10 amino acids long. Looked up from germline, CDR1 is SEHNR and CDR2 is FQNEAQ (reference sequence). The V and J ends lost 8 bases and 8 bases respectively, with 9 bases between them. CDR3 bases: TGTGCCAGCCACCGTGTGGGCTACACCTTC. Translation gives CASHRVGYTF.

The chain couples TRBV7-2 to TRBJ2-3; 10 bases are shared with TRBD2. This CDR3 spans 15 amino acids. In germline, CDR1 is SGHTA, CDR2 FQGNSA. V trimming: 5 bases; J trimming: 5 bases; junction bases outside the gene matches: 7. CDR3: CASSLGLAVQDTQYF. The CDR3 bases are TGTGCCAGCAGCCTCGGACTAGCGGTCCAAGATACGCAGTATTTT.

This clonotype was observed a handful of times. The chain is built from TRBV3-1 and TRBJ1-1; D uncertain. Trimming left V 3 bases short and J 8 bases short, with 7 bases between. CDR1 LGHDT and CDR2 YNNKEL come from the germline V gene (reference sequence). The CDR3 has 11 residues. The chain's CDR3 is CASSHLTEAFF. In DNA form, the CDR3 reads TGTGCCAGCAGCCATCTTACGGAAGCTTTCTTT.

This clonotype was seen ten or more times. The chain employs TRBV7-3 and TRBJ2-1, with D unresolved. Germline loops: CDR1 SGHTA, CDR2 FQGTGA. This CDR3 has 15 amino acids. V lost 3 bases to trimming and J lost 0 bases, with 9 bases between them. In DNA form, the CDR3 reads TGTGCCAGCAGCTTGGTCCTTAGCTCCTACAATGAGCAGTTCTTC. This codes for CASSLVLSSYNEQFF.

This clonotype occurred a few times. This may stem from a read error, because a much larger clone lies one nucleotide away. V and J are TRBV11-2 and TRBJ2-1; D gene unclear. Germline-derived CDR1 and CDR2 are SGHAT and FQNNGV. The CDR3 is made up of 10 amino acids. The ends were cut back, 5 bases at V and 6 bases at J, with 2 bases in the middle. Here the CDR3 reads CASSANEQFF. CDR3 bases: TGTGCCAGCAGCGCCAATGAGCAGTTCTTC.

The rearrangement uses TRBV5-1 and TRBJ1-4; D not resolved. Trimming shortened V by 0 bases and J by 3 bases, and 9 bases separated the two germline ends. CDR3 length equals 15 residues. Germline CDR1 and CDR2: SGHRS and YFSETQ. CDR3 loop: CASSLDGSANEKLFF. The CDR3 DNA follows: TGCGCCAGCAGCTTGGATGGGTCCGCTAATGAAAAACTGTTTTTT.

This sequence joins TRBV7-2 and TRBJ2-4, with TRBD1 matching 8 bases. V lost 6 bases, J lost 4 bases, and 11 bases stayed unmatched. CDR1 is SGHTA, CDR2 FQGNSA, per germline. CDR3 length equals 16 residues. The CDR3 loop is CASSPATGGVKNIQYF. The CDR3 bases are TGTGCCAGCAGTCCCGCCACAGGGGGAGTGAAAAACATTCAGTACTTC.

The chain is built from TRBV30 and TRBJ2-3, with D tentatively TRBD2 (6 bases). In germline, CDR1 is GTSNPN, CDR2 SVGIG (reference sequence). There are 14 residues in the CDR3. Trimming left V 8 bases short and J 5 bases short, with 20 bases between. This CDR3 is CAGRQSGLGDTQYF. Written as DNA, the CDR3 is TGTGCCGGGCGACAAAGCGGGTTAGGAGATACGCAGTATTTT.

This clonotype was recorded a few times. The chain employs TRBV29-1 and TRBJ1-5; no firm D call. Trimming pared 4 bases from V and 12 bases from J, leaving 19 bases between. Germline lookup yields CDR1 SQVTM and CDR2 ANQGSEA. The CDR3 extends over 13 amino acids. The CDR3 region is CSVVYPGTSLQHF. Written as DNA, the CDR3 is TGCAGCGTTGTTTACCCAGGAACATCGCTCCAGCATTTT. Drawing the rest from reference TRBV29-1 and TRBJ1-5, the complete variable domain is SAVISQKPSRDICQRGTSLTIQCQVDSQVTMMFWYRQQPGQSLTLIATANQGSEATYESGFVIDKFPISRPNLTFSTLTVSNMSPEDSSIYLCSVVYPGTSLQHFGDGTRLSIL.